Presented here are 30 T cell receptor beta chains from one specimen sequenced in a study of TIL therapy for anti-PD-1-resistant metastatic lung cancer (dated by TCRdb to 2020 to 2022). TCR beta CDR3 regions were amplified from genomic DNA by bias-controlled multiplex PCR with the immunoSEQ v3 hsTCRB kit. This is the immuneACCESS table as TCRdb keeps it, with only in-frame sequences that have V and J called. A part of the clones is gone; compared with another copy, unresolved V genes explain less than half, and the rest is unexplained. In this sample the table shows over 20,000 clones, 60% to 85% of which occur a single time. About 7% of the sample goes to the ten largest clones. Per the publication, the time point label means: pre-treatment sample, taken before nivolumab and TIL therapy. The sample here was blood, taken at baseline. These TCRs come from a person between 25 and 79 years old with non-small cell lung cancer.

Here the CDR3 DNA reads TGTGCCAGCAGCTCACCCTACCACCAAGAGACCCAGTACTTC. Translation gives CASSSPYHQETQYF. This sequence joins TRBV7-2 and TRBJ2-5, with D uncertain. The CDR3 is 14 amino acids. V was clipped by 4 bases and J by 0 bases, with 9 bases between them. The germline gives CDR1 SGHTA, CDR2 FQGNSA. Full variable domain (missing parts from reference TRBV7-2 and TRBJ2-5): GAGVSQSPSNKVTEKGKDVELRCDPISGHTALYWYRQSLGQGLEFLIYFQGNSAPDKSGLPSDRFSAERTGGSVSTLTIQRTQQEDSAVYLCASSSPYHQETQYFGPGTRLLVL.

In DNA, the CDR3 is TGTGCCAGCAGCTTATGGGGAGTACAAGTCGACGTCCTGACTTTC. Translating it yields CASSLWGVQVDVLTF. The genes are TRBV7-8 and TRBJ2-6, with D perhaps TRBD2 (5 bases). Germline CDR1 is SGHVS and CDR2 is FQNEAQ. CDR3 length: 15 residues. Trimming took off 2 bases at V and 11 bases at J, with 16 bases between the two ends.

V is TRBV9 and J is TRBJ2-3, with a possible D match to TRBD2 (5 bases). The CDR3 spans 15 residues. The V gene lost 0 bases and the J gene lost 3 bases, with 11 bases spanning the gap. Looked up from germline, CDR1 is SGDLS and CDR2 is YYNGEE. The CDR3 DNA is TGTGCCAGCAGCGTAGAAGTGGGGAGAACAGATACGCAGTATTTT. This gives the protein CASSVEVGRTDTQYF.

The rearrangement uses TRBV7-7 and TRBJ2-2; D is unresolved. CDR3 length equals 16 residues. V lost 5 bases, J lost 2 bases, and 15 bases lay in between. Germline V gene data show CDR1 as SSHAT and CDR2 as FNYEAQ (reference sequence). In nucleotides, the CDR3 is TGTGCCAGCAGCCCCATGGTGGGCCCTAACACCGGGGAGCTGTTTTTT. Its protein is CASSPMVGPNTGELFF.

The chain has TRBV7-3 and TRBJ1-3; D is undetermined. The ends were cut back, 2 bases at V and 0 bases at J, with 14 bases in the middle. This CDR3 is 17 amino acids long. Germline lookup yields CDR1 SGHTA and CDR2 FQGTGA. As DNA, the CDR3 is TGTGCCAGCAGCTTAGGAGGTCGGATCAGCTCTGGAAACACCATATATTTT. Translation: CASSLGGRISSGNTIYF.

The genes are TRBV6-5 and TRBJ2-4, with D possibly being TRBD1 (5 bases). The CDR3 is 14 residues long. Germline V gene sequence: CDR1 MNHEY, CDR2 SVGAGI. The V gene lost 8 bases and the J gene lost 6 bases, with 17 bases spanning the gap. Written as DNA, the CDR3 is TGTGCCAGCGCGCCTGCAGGGCGCTTAAACATTCAGTACTTC. Translated: CASAPAGRLNIQYF.

The CDR3 DNA is TGTGCCAGCAGCAAAGGTTGCAGGTTACATTACGAGCAGTACTTC. Amino acids: CASSKGCRLHYEQYF. The chain links TRBV21-1 to TRBJ2-5; the D call in the table, TRBD1, was not verified against the DNA. Near its end, the DNA agrees better with TRBJ2-7, so the J call may be wrong. TRBV21-1 represents a pseudogene. CDR3 length: 15 amino acids.

This chain links TRBV10-3 with TRBJ2-2, with TRBD2 matching over 16 bases. The CDR3 has 16 amino acids. Per germline, CDR1 ENHRY and CDR2 SYGVKD. J gave up 4 bases and V 8 bases, and 4 bases lay outside the gene matches. The CDR3, as DNA: TGTGCCATCGGGACTAGCGGGAGGGGCGCCACCGGGGAGCTGTTTTTT. Its translation: CAIGTSGRGATGELFF.

This chain uses TRBV19 with TRBJ1-5; 8 bases agree with TRBD1. This CDR3 spans 15 amino acids. The germline CDR1 and CDR2 sequences are LNHDA and SQIVND (reference sequence). The V and J ends lost 5 bases and 9 bases, in that order; junction bases with no gene match: 12. CDR3 amino acids: CASSSKTGASGPQHF. The CDR3 region has the DNA TGTGCCAGTAGTTCAAAGACAGGGGCCTCGGGGCCCCAGCATTTT.

The J gene is TRBJ2-5, the V gene TRBV9; 7 nucleotides agree with TRBD1. The CDR3 has 13 residues. Trimming removed 9 bases from V and 2 bases from J; junction bases left unmatched: 7. Looked up from germline, CDR1 is SGDLS and CDR2 is YYNGEE. The CDR3 bases are TGTGCCAACGAGGGGACAGTTCAAGAGACCCAGTACTTC. Encoded protein: CANEGTVQETQYF.

The chain uses TRBV30 and TRBJ1-2; no reliable D call. The CDR3 covers 14 residues. Germline CDR1 is GTSNPN and CDR2 is SVGIG (reference sequence). V was shortened by 4 bases and J by 3 bases, with 15 bases between the two germline ends. The CDR3 DNA is TGTGCCTGGACCCCGGGGAGACCCGACTATGGCTACACCTTC. Translated: CAWTPGRPDYGYTF.

The V call is TRBV28, the J call TRBJ2-5, with D possibly matching TRBD2 (5 bases). Trimming removed 8 bases at V and 1 base at J, with 5 bases between. CDR3 length: 11 residues. Per the germline V gene, CDR1 is MDHEN and CDR2 is SYDVKM. CDR3 protein: CASGGQETQYF. CDR3 DNA: TGTGCCAGCGGAGGCCAAGAGACCCAGTACTTC.

The chain employs TRBV19 and TRBJ1-1; D is perhaps TRBD1 (5 bases). The germline gives CDR1 LNHDA, CDR2 SQIVND (reference sequence). CDR3 length: 15 residues. V lost 0 bases, J lost 5 bases, and 13 bases lay in between. Here the CDR3 reads CASSIDLSRGTEAFF. CDR3 nucleotide sequence: TGTGCCAGTAGTATAGATCTATCCCGGGGGACTGAAGCTTTCTTT. Full variable domain (outside the CDR3, taken from reference TRBV19 and TRBJ1-1): DGGITQSPKYLFRKEGQNVTLSCEQNLNHDAMYWYRQDPGQGLRLIYYSQIVNDFQKGDIAEGYSVSREKKESFPLTVTSAQKNPTAFYLCASSIDLSRGTEAFFGQGTRLTVV.

This clone has a single count. The chain recombines TRBV6-5 with TRBJ2-1, with unresolved D. CDR1 is MNHEY, CDR2 SVGAGI, per germline. This CDR3 spans 11 amino acids. Between the trimmed V and J ends, which lost 2 bases and 5 bases, there was a span of 1 base. This chain's CDR3 is CASSYNNEQFF. The CDR3 DNA follows: TGTGCCAGCAGTTACAACAATGAGCAGTTCTTC.

This clone appeared a few times. The V call is TRBV4-1, the J call TRBJ1-5; 8 positions match TRBD1. CDR3 length: 15 amino acids. V shed 4 bases and J 5 bases; nucleotides not matched to a gene: 7. CDR1 and CDR2 from the germline V gene are MGHRA and YSYEKL. The CDR3 region has the DNA TGCGCCAGCAGCCGTACAGGGGGGGGCGATCAGCCCCAGCATTTT. It translates to CASSRTGGGDQPQHF.

The gene calls are TRBV6-4 and TRBJ2-5; D possibly corresponds to TRBD2 (6 bases). Germline-derived CDR1 and CDR2 are MRHNA and SNTAGT. The CDR3 extends over 14 amino acids. V lost 3 bases and J lost 7, with 15 bases in between. CDR3: CASSEGAGRGTQYF. CDR3 coding DNA: TGTGCCAGCAGTGAAGGAGCGGGCCGAGGGACCCAGTACTTC.

This chain links TRBV27 with TRBJ2-7; TRBD2 aligns across 7 bases. The V gene end was trimmed by 6 bases and the J gene end by 6 bases; junction bases not matched to a gene: 8. There are 13 residues in the CDR3. CDR1 MNHEY and CDR2 SMNVEV come from the germline V gene (reference sequence). CDR3 sequence: CASSWTSSGEQYF. The CDR3 nucleotides are TGTGCCAGCAGCTGGACTAGTTCGGGCGAGCAGTACTTC.

This chain uses TRBV30 with TRBJ2-5, with D tentatively TRBD2 (6 bases). This CDR3 is 12 amino acids long. From germline, CDR1 is GTSNPN and CDR2 SVGIG (reference sequence). Trimming took off 5 bases at V and 5 bases at J, with 12 bases between the two ends. The CDR3 sequence: CAWSTRGETQYF. CDR3 DNA: TGTGCCTGGTCGACCCGGGGGGAGACCCAGTACTTC.

This clone has more than one count but fewer than ten. The chain is built from TRBV5-6 and TRBJ1-1, with D possibly TRBD1 on 6 matching bases. The V gene lost 7 bases and the J gene lost 1 base, with 14 bases spanning the gap. This CDR3 comprises 14 residues. The V gene's germline CDR1 is SGHDT and CDR2 YYEEEE. In nucleotides, the CDR3 is TGTGCCAGCCGATACAGGGTCACGAACACTGAAGCTTTCTTT. This sequence encodes CASRYRVTNTEAFF.

In the case of this clone: An end of the junction differs from the germline gene, which may be a read error. CDR3 coding DNA: TGTGCTAGCAGCCCCGGGAAAGGGGAGCTGTTTTTT. Amino acid sequence: CASSPGKGELFF. The chain employs TRBV7-7 and TRBJ2-2; perhaps TRBD2 as D (5 bases). Germline-derived CDR1 and CDR2 are SSHAT and FNYEAQ (reference sequence). The CDR3 covers 12 residues.

The V and J genes are TRBV4-1 and TRBJ2-3, with D unclear. Germline loops: CDR1 MGHRA, CDR2 YSYEKL. Deletions cut 0 bases from V and 10 bases from J, with 5 bases between. The CDR3 totals 11 residues. The CDR3: CASSQERAQYF. CDR3 in DNA: TGCGCCAGCAGCCAAGAAAGGGCGCAGTATTTT.

This sequence joins TRBV25-1 and TRBJ2-7; TRBD1 matches 8 bases. V lost 5 bases, J lost 2 bases, and 5 bases stayed unmatched. CDR1 MGHDK and CDR2 SYGVNS come from the germline V gene. The CDR3 totals 14 residues. The CDR3 loop reads CASSRLDRAYEQYF. Written as DNA, the CDR3 is TGTGCCAGCAGTAGACTGGACAGGGCCTACGAGCAGTACTTC.

V gene TRBV5-1 combines with J gene TRBJ2-1; 8 positions match TRBD2. This CDR3 has 15 residues. Germline trimming cut 4 bases from V and 8 bases from J; bases unmatched to any gene: 11. Per germline, CDR1 SGHRS and CDR2 YFSETQ. In DNA, the CDR3 is TGCGCCAGCAGCCGGGCGGCGGGAGGTATGGATGAGCAGTTCTTC. Translation gives CASSRAAGGMDEQFF.

This clone was counted between two and nine times. The rearrangement uses TRBV28 and TRBJ1-1; TRBD1 is a possible D gene (5 bases). V shed 7 bases and J shed 2 bases, with 17 bases lying between them. Germline V gene sequence: CDR1 MDHEN, CDR2 SYDVKM. The CDR3 extends over 15 amino acids. The CDR3 region is CASTLTSTANTEAFF. CDR3 bases: TGTGCCAGCACTCTCACCTCGACAGCTAACACTGAAGCTTTCTTT.

V usage is TRBV27 and J usage is TRBJ2-7, with D possibly TRBD2 on 6 matching bases. Trimming removed 4 bases from V and 3 bases from J, with 10 bases in between. Looked up from germline, CDR1 is MNHEY and CDR2 is SMNVEV (reference sequence). This CDR3 is built from 13 residues. CDR3 DNA: TGTGCCAGCAGTTATGGAGGGGACTACGAGCAGTACTTC. This sequence encodes CASSYGGDYEQYF.

The chain uses TRBV19 and TRBJ2-1; perhaps D is TRBD1 or TRBD2 (6 bases each). The V and J ends lost 1 base and 7 bases respectively, with 26 bases between them. The CDR3 sequence is 19 residues long. Germline loops: CDR1 LNHDA, CDR2 SQIVND (reference sequence). For the CDR3, the DNA is TGTGCCAGTAGTATAGGGGGGGCAGGGACCCTTCCTAGGAAGAATGAGCAGTTCTTC. Protein: CASSIGGAGTLPRKNEQFF.

V is TRBV27 and J is TRBJ2-1, with TRBD2 matching over 15 bases. With 11 bases clipped from V and 9 bases from J, the junction kept 8 bases outside the gene matches. The CDR3 runs to 14 residues. Germline CDR1 MNHEY, CDR2 SMNVEV (reference sequence). The chain's CDR3 is CAGRTSGGATEQFF. Here the CDR3 DNA reads TGTGCCGGAAGGACTAGCGGGGGGGCCACTGAGCAGTTCTTC.

This clone has only a few counts. This chain uses TRBV25-1 with TRBJ2-5; unclear D gene. TRBJ2-7 explains the end of the DNA better; the J call may be wrong. Germline V CDR1 and CDR2: MGHDK, SYGVNS. The CDR3 spans 13 residues. The CDR3 nucleotides are TGTGCCAGCAGTCGGAACCTCAACTACGAGCAGTACTTC. Amino acids: CASSRNLNYEQYF.

The chain recombines TRBV19 with TRBJ2-2; D unclear. CDR1 is LNHDA, CDR2 SQIVND, per germline (reference sequence). V shed 3 bases and J shed 6 bases, with 8 bases lying between them. CDR3 length: 13 residues. CDR3 region: CASSIQFSGELFF. Here the CDR3 DNA reads TGTGCCAGTAGTATCCAGTTCTCCGGGGAGCTGTTTTTT.

A remark on this clone: Germline is not matched at one junction end, which may reflect a read error. This chain uses TRBV19 with TRBJ2-1; 11 bases align to TRBD2. CDR1 and CDR2 from the germline V gene are LNHDA and SQIVND (reference sequence). This CDR3 is built from 15 residues. CDR3 in amino acids: CASSTLGTSGPPRIF. The CDR3, as DNA: TGTGCCAGTAGTACCCTCGGGACTAGCGGACCCCCGCGGATCTTC.